This T cell receptor (beta chain) was captured in a study of T cell responses to AZD1222 COVID-19 vaccine. Study details: Timing groups of about 4 and about 12 weeks for second doses were pooled. Study-wide findings and caveats: Mapped onto spike, vaccine-associated CD4 TCRs spanned it and were dominant at 160-218 and 743-854. Donors were chiefly white British, with a greater number of females, and clonal diversity was perhaps underestimated. The study identified only six AZD1222 recipients as seropositive at baseline.

The table came from immunoSEQ multiplex PCR; TCRdb's copy has only in-frame clones and leaves some out. This table has about 150,000 clones, about 85% appearing once. Notes on this clone: What it binds is unknown.

The source is an adult in good health. This specimen was peripheral blood, taken on day 0 of AZD1222 vaccination.

CDR3 coding DNA: TGTGCCAGTACCTTAAACAATCAGCCCCAGCATTTT. It codes for CASTLNNQPQHF. This chain joins TRBV19 and TRBJ1-5; D remains ambiguous. This CDR3 is built from 12 residues. V was trimmed by 7 bases and J by 3 bases, leaving 7 bases between them. Germline V lookup: CDR1 LNHDA, CDR2 SQIVND (reference sequence).